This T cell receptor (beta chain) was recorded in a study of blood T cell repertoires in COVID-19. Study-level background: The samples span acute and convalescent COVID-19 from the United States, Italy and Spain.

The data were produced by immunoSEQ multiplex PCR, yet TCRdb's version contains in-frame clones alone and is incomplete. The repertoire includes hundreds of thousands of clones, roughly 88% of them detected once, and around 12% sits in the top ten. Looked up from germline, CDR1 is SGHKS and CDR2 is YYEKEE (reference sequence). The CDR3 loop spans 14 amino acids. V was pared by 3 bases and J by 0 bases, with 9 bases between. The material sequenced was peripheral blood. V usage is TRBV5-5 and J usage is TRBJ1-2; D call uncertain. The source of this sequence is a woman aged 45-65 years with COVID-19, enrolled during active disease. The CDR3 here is CASSSGVPNYGYTF. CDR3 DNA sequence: TGTGCCAGCAGCTCTGGAGTCCCTAACTATGGCTACACCTTC.